This T cell receptor (beta chain) was sequenced for a study of blood T cell repertoires in COVID-19. This CDR3 is 14 amino acids long. Germline V gene lookup returns CDR1 SGHRS and CDR2 YFSETQ. J gave up 1 base and V 2 bases, and 1 base lay outside the gene matches. Everyone who took part was roughly 18 to 89 years old, and they came from about two dozen US areas. Only in-frame clones appear in the TCRdb table, and some are missing; sequencing was by immunoSEQ multiplex PCR. The sample contains fewer than 250,000 clones, around 86% of which appear only once. The chain is built from TRBV5-1 and TRBJ1-1, with 8 bases that match TRBD1. The receptor was isolated from a woman in her thirties or forties in a cohort exposed to, infected with or recovered from COVID-19 (not recorded which). The specimen was PBMCs or T cells enriched from blood (not recorded which). The CDR3 reads CASSFGQGNTEAFF. The CDR3 coding sequence is TGCGCCAGCAGCTTCGGACAGGGGAACACTGAAGCTTTCTTT. Using reference TRBV5-1 and TRBJ1-1 for the parts outside the CDR3, the full variable domain is KAGVTQTPRYLIKTRGQQVTLSCSPISGHRSVSWYQQTPGQGLQFLFEYFSETQRNKGNFPGRFSGRQFSNSRSEMNVSTLELGDSALYLCASSFGQGNTEAFFGQGTRLTVV.